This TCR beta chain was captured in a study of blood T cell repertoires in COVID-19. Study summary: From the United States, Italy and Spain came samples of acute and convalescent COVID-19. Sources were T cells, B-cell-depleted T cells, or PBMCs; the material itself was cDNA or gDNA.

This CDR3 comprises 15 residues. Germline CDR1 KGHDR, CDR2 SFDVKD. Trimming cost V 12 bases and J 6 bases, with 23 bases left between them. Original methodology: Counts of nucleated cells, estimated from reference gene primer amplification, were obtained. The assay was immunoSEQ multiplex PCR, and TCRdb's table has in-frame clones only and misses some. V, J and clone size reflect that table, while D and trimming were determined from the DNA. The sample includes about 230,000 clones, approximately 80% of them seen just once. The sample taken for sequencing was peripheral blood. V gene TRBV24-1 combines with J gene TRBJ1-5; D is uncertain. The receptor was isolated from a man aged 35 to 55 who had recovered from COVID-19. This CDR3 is CAPVAAALVSQPQHF. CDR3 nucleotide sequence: TGTGCCCCCGTCGCGGCAGCCCTGGTCTCTCAGCCCCAGCATTTT.